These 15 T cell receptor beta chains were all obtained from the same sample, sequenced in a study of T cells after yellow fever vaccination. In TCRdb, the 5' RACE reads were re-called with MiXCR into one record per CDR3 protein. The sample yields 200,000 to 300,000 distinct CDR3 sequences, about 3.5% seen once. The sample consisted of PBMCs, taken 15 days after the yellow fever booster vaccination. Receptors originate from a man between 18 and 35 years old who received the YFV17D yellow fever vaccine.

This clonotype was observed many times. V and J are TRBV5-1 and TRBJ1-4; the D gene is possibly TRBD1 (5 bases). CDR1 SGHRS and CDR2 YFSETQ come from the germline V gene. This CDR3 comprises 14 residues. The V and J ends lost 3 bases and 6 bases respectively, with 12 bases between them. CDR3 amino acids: CASSSDRADEKLFF. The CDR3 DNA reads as TGCGCCAGCAGCTCTGACAGAGCTGATGAAAAACTGTTTTTT.

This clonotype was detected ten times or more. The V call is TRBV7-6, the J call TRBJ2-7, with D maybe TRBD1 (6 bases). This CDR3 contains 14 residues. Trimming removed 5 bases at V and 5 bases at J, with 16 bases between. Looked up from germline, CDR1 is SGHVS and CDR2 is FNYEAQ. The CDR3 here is CASSTTTGPHEQYF. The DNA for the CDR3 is TGTGCCAGCAGCACCACGACAGGCCCCCACGAGCAGTACTTC.

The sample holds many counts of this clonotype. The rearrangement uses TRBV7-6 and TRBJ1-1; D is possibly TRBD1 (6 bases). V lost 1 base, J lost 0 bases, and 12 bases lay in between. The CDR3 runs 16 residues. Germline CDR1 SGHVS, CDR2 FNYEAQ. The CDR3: CASSLGVTGLNTEAFF. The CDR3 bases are TGTGCCAGCAGCTTAGGGGTAACAGGGTTGAACACTGAAGCTTTCTTT.

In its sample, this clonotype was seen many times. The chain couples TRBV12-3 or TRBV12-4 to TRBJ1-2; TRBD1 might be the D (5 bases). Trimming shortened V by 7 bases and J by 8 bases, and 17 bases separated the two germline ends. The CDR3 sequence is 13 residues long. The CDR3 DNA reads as TGTGCCAGCACCCCGGGGGGGGGAGGCGGCTACACCTTC. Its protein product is CASTPGGGGGYTF.

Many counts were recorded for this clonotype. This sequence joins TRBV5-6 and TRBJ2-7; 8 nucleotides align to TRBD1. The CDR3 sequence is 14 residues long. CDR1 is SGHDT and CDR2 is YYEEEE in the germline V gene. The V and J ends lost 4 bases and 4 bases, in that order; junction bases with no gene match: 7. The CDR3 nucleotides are TGTGCCAGCAGCGCCCACAGGGGGTTTTACGAGCAGTACTTC. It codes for CASSAHRGFYEQYF.

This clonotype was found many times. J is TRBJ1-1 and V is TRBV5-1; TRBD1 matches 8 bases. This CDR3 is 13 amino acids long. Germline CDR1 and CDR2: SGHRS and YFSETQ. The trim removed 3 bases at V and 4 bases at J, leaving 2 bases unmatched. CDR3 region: CASSWTGSTEAFF. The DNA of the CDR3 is TGCGCCAGCAGCTGGACAGGGAGCACTGAAGCTTTCTTT.

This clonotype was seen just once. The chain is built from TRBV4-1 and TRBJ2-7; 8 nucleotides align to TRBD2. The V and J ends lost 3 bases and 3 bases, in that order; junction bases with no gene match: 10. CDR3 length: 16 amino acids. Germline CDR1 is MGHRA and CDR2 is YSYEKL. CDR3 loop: CASSHEPGGGVYEQYV. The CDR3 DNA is TGCGCCAGCAGCCACGAACCGGGAGGGGGAGTCTACGAGCAGTACGTC.

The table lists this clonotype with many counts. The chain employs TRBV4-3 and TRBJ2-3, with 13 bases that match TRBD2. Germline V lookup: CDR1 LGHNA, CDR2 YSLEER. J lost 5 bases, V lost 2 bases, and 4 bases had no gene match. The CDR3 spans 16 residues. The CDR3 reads CASSQRGLAGKDTQYF. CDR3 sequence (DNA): TGCGCCAGCAGCCAAAGGGGACTAGCGGGGAAAGATACGCAGTATTTT.

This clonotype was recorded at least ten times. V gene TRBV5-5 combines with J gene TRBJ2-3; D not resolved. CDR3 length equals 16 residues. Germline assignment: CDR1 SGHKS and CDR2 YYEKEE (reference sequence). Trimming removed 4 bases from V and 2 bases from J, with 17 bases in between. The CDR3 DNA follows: TGTGCCAGCAGCCTGGTGGTCGCCCCCACCACAGATACGCAGTATTTT. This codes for CASSLVVAPTTDTQYF.

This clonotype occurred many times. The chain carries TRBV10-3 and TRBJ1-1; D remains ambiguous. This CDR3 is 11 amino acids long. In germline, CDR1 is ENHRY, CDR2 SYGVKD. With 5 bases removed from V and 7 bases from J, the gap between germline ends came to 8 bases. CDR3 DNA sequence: TGTGCCATCAGTAGAGGGATTGAAGCTTTCTTT. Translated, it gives CAISRGIEAFF.

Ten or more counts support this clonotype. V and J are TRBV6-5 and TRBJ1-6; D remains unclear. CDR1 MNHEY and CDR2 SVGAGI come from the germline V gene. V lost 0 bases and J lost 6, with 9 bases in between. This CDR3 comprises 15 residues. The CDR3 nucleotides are TGTGCCAGCAGTTACTCGGGCGGAATTAATTCACCCCTCCACTTT. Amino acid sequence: CASSYSGGINSPLHF.

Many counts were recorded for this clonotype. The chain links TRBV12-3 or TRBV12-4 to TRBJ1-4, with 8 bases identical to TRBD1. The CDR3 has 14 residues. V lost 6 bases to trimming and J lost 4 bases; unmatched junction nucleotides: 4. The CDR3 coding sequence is TGTGCCAGCAGGGCGGGACAGGATAATGAAAAACTGTTTTTT. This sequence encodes CASRAGQDNEKLFF.

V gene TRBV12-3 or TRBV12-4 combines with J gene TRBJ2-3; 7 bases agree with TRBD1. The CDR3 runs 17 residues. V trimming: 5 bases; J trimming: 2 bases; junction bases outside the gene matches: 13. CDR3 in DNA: TGTGCCAGCAGTGCGGACTCCGGGACAGCTTACACAGATACGCAGTATTTT. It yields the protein CASSADSGTAYTDTQYF.

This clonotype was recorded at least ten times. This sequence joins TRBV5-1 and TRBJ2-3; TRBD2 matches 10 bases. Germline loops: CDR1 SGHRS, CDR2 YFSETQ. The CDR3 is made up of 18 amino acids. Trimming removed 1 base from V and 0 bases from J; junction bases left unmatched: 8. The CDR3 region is CASSLKVAGGLSTDTQYF. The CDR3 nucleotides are TGCGCCAGCAGCTTGAAGGTAGCGGGGGGTCTTAGCACAGATACGCAGTATTTT.

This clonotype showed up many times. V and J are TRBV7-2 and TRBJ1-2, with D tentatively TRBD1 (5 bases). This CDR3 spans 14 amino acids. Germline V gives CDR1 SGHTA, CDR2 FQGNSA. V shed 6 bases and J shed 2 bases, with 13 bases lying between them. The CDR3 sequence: CASRPGTVNYGYTF. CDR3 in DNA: TGTGCCAGCAGACCCGGGACTGTAAACTATGGCTACACCTTC.